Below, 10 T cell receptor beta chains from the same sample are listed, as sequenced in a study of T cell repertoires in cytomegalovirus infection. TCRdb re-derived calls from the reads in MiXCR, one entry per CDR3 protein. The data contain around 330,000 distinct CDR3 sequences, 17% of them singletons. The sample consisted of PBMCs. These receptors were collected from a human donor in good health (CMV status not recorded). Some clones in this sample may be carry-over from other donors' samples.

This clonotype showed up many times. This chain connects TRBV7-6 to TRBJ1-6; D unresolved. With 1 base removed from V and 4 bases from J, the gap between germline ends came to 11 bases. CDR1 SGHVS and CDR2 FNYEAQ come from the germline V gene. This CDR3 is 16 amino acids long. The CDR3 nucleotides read TGTGCCAGCAGCTTAGGGCCGGCAAGTTATAATTCACCCCTCCACTTT. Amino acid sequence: CASSLGPASYNSPLHF.

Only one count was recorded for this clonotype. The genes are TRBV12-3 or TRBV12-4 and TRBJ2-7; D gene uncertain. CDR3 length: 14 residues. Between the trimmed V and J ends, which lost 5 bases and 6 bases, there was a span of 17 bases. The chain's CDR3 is CASSPWVRVGEQYF. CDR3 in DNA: TGTGCCAGCAGTCCCTGGGTAAGGGTGGGCGAGCAGTACTTC.

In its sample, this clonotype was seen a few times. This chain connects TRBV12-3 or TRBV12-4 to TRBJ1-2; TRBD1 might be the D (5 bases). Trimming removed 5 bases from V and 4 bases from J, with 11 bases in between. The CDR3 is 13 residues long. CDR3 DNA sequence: TGTGCCAGCAGTCGACAGCTCCTCTATGGCTACACCTTC. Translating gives CASSRQLLYGYTF.

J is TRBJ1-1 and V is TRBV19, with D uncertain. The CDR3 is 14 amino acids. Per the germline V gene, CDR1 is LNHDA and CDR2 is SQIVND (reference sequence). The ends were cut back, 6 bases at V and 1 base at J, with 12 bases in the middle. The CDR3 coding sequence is TGTGCCAGTAGCGATATGCGGAGGAACACTGAAGCTTTCTTT. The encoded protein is CASSDMRRNTEAFF.

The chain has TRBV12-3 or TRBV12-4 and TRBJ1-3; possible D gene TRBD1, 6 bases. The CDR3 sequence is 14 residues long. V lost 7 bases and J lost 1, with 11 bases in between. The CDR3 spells CASTERGSGNTIYF. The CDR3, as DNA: TGTGCCAGCACAGAAAGGGGGTCTGGAAACACCATATATTTT.

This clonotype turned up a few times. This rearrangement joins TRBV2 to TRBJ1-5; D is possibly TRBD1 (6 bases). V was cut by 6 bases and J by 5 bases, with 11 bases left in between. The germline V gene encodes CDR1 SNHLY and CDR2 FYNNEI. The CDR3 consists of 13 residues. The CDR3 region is CASRDSVDQPQHF. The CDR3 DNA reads TGTGCCAGCAGGGACAGCGTGGATCAGCCCCAGCATTTT.

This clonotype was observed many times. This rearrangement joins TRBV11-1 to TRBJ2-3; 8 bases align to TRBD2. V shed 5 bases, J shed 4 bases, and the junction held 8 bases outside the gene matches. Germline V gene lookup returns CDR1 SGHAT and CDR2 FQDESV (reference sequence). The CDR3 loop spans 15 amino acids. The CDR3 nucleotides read TGTGCCAGCAGCGGAGGGACTAGTTATGCAGATACGCAGTATTTT. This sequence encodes CASSGGTSYADTQYF.

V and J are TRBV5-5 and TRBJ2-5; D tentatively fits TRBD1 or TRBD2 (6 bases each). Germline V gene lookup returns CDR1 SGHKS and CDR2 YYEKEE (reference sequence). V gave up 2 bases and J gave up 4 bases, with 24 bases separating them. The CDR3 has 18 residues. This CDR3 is CASSFTYLGGGVVETQYF. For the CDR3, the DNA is TGTGCCAGCAGCTTTACGTATTTGGGGGGCGGTGTGGTAGAGACCCAGTACTTC. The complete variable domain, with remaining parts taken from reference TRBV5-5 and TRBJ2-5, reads DAGVTQSPTHLIKTRGQQVTLRCSPISGHKSVSWYQQVLGQGPQFIFQYYEKEERGRGNFPDRFSARQFPNYSSELNVNALLLGDSALYLCASSFTYLGGGVVETQYFGPGTRLLVL.

CDR3 loop: CASSLEAGGRVAFF. In nucleotides, the CDR3 is TGTGCCAGCAGCTTAGAGGCAGGGGGCAGGGTAGCTTTCTTT. The V and J genes are TRBV11-2 and TRBJ1-1; 8 bases align to TRBD1. Germline CDR1 SGHAT, CDR2 FQNNGV. There are 14 residues in the CDR3. V dropped 0 bases and J dropped 10; count of bases not matched to a gene: 7.

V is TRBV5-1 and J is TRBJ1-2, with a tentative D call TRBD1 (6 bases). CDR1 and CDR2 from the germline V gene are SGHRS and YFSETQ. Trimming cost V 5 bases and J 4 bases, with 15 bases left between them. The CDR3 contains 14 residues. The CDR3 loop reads CASRLTGSSYGYTF. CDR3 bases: TGCGCCAGCAGATTAACAGGGTCGAGCTATGGCTACACCTTC.